The 32 T cell receptor beta chains listed next were all sequenced from one sample in a study of cytomegalovirus exposure and HLA in healthy donors. Measured with immunoSEQ multiplex PCR; TCRdb has only the in-frame clones, and not every one. The repertoire holds over 100,000 clones, with about 90% as singletons. The material sequenced was PBMCs. These receptors originate from a woman younger than 30 in good health and CMV-seronegative.

The rearrangement uses TRBV25-1 and TRBJ1-4; TRBD1 matches at 9 bases. The CDR3 is 16 amino acids. Germline V lookup: CDR1 MGHDK, CDR2 SYGVNS. V lost 3 bases to trimming and J lost 6 bases; unmatched junction nucleotides: 8. The CDR3 loop reads CASSDWETGGYEKLFF. In DNA form, the CDR3 reads TGTGCCAGCAGTGATTGGGAAACAGGGGGCTATGAAAAACTGTTTTTT.

The J gene is TRBJ2-1, the V gene TRBV19, with a tentative D call TRBD1 (5 bases). Trimming removed 3 bases from V and 6 bases from J, with 12 bases in between. The germline V gene has CDR1 LNHDA and CDR2 SQIVND (reference sequence). This CDR3 comprises 14 residues. CDR3 sequence reads: CASSILQGSNEQFF. CDR3 coding DNA: TGTGCCAGTAGTATTCTCCAGGGAAGCAATGAGCAGTTCTTC.

The gene calls are TRBV7-7 and TRBJ2-1; TRBD1 matches 7 bases. Germline-derived CDR1 and CDR2 are SSHAT and FNYEAQ (reference sequence). The length of the CDR3 is 15 residues. Unmatched junction bases numbered 5, after V lost 1 base and J lost 5 bases. This CDR3 reads CASSLVAGGNNEQFF. The CDR3 DNA reads TGTGCCAGCAGCTTAGTGGCAGGGGGTAACAATGAGCAGTTCTTC. The variable domain in full, with the rest retrieved from reference TRBV7-7 and TRBJ2-1, is GAGVSQSPRYKVTKRGQDVTLRCDPISSHATLYWYQQALGQGPEFLTYFNYEAQPDKSGLPSDRFSAERPEGSISTLTIQRTEQRDSAMYRCASSLVAGGNNEQFFGPGTRLTVL.

This clone was counted once. CDR3 DNA: TGTGCCTGGAGTCCCTCTGGACTAGCGGGGAACACCGGGGAGCTGTTTTTT. Translation: CAWSPSGLAGNTGELFF. The rearrangement links TRBV30 to TRBJ2-2, with 11 bases aligning to TRBD2. The germline gives CDR1 GTSNPN, CDR2 SVGIG (reference sequence). This CDR3 region has 17 residues. V lost 2 bases and J lost 1; bases outside the gene matches: 6.

This rearrangement joins TRBV7-2 to TRBJ1-5, with TRBD1 matching 7 bases. V shed 4 bases and J 4 bases; nucleotides not matched to a gene: 4. From germline, CDR1 is SGHTA and CDR2 FQGNSA. This CDR3 region has 14 residues. The CDR3 region is CASSSGQNNQPQHF. As DNA, the CDR3 is TGTGCCAGCAGCTCGGGACAGAATAATCAGCCCCAGCATTTT.

This chain connects TRBV21-1 to TRBJ1-5; TRBD1, the table's D call, lacks a check against the DNA. TRBV21-1 is given as a pseudogene. CDR3 length equals 18 residues. CDR3 sequence (DNA): TGTGCCAGCAGCAAAGGTGAAGGGGACAGGGAAGTTTTCCAGCCCCAGCATTTT. It translates to CASSKGEGDREVFQPQHF.

This sequence joins TRBV7-6 and TRBJ1-1; D unclear. V gave up 2 bases and J gave up 1 base, with 5 bases separating them. This CDR3 region has 13 residues. Germline-derived CDR1 and CDR2 are SGHVS and FNYEAQ. The CDR3 sequence is CASSLQRNTEAFF. DNA for the CDR3: TGTGCCAGCAGCTTACAGCGGAACACTGAAGCTTTCTTT.

The rearrangement joins TRBV18 to TRBJ1-2; perhaps TRBD1 as D (6 bases). This CDR3 contains 12 residues. Germline V gives CDR1 KGHSH, CDR2 LQKENI. V lost 2 bases and J 8 bases, leaving 9 bases between the germline ends. The CDR3: CASSPYREGYTF. DNA of the CDR3: TGTGCCAGCTCACCATACAGGGAAGGCTACACCTTC.

The chain joins TRBV27 to TRBJ2-1; 11 nucleotides agree with TRBD2. The length of the CDR3 is 16 residues. Germline CDR1 MNHEY, CDR2 SMNVEV (reference sequence). V shed 8 bases, J shed 6 bases, and the junction held 12 bases outside the gene matches. CDR3 in amino acids: CASQSRAGLAVNEQFF. The CDR3 bases are TGTGCCAGCCAGTCCAGGGCGGGACTAGCGGTCAATGAGCAGTTCTTC.

The chain carries TRBV6-1 and TRBJ1-4; 9 bases align to TRBD1. This CDR3 is built from 16 residues. The ends lost 4 bases at V and 4 bases at J; junction bases unmatched: 7. Germline CDR1 MNHNS, CDR2 SASEGT. Here the CDR3 DNA reads TGTGCCAGCAGTGGAGCTCCGGGACAGGGTAATGAAAAACTGTTTTTT. Translating it yields CASSGAPGQGNEKLFF.

The J gene is TRBJ2-7, the V gene TRBV5-4; 7 nucleotides align to TRBD2. V dropped 0 bases and J dropped 2; count of bases not matched to a gene: 5. Germline CDR1 is SGHNT and CDR2 is YYREEE (reference sequence). This CDR3 spans 15 amino acids. The CDR3 loop is CASSLDASGPYEQYF. Written as DNA, the CDR3 is TGTGCCAGCAGCTTGGATGCTAGCGGTCCCTACGAGCAGTACTTC.

The chain employs TRBV30 and TRBJ2-7; D not certain. Looked up from germline, CDR1 is GTSNPN and CDR2 is SVGIG (reference sequence). This CDR3 has 12 amino acids. V was shortened by 1 base and J by 3 bases, with 7 bases between the two germline ends. Here the CDR3 reads CAWSEHVYEQYF. Written as DNA, the CDR3 is TGTGCCTGGAGTGAACACGTCTACGAGCAGTACTTC. Variable domain in full (rest from reference TRBV30 and TRBJ2-7): SQTIHQWPATLVQPVGSPLSLECTVEGTSNPNLYWYRQAAGRGLQLLFYSVGIGQISSEVPQNLSASRPQDRQFILSSKKLLLSDSGFYLCAWSEHVYEQYFGPGTRLTVT.

This chain connects TRBV4-2 to TRBJ2-1, with 9 bases lining up with TRBD1. The V gene's germline CDR1 is LGHNA and CDR2 YNFKEQ. The trim removed 6 bases at V and 9 bases at J, leaving 9 bases unmatched. The CDR3 is 14 amino acids. CDR3 coding DNA: TGTGCCAGCAGTCAGTCGACAGGGGGAAGTGAGCAGTTCTTC. Translation: CASSQSTGGSEQFF.

The chain has TRBV6-1 and TRBJ2-5; no firm D call. Germline V gene data show CDR1 as MNHNS and CDR2 as SASEGT. V dropped 10 bases and J dropped 10 bases, with 16 bases sitting between them. The CDR3 is made up of 11 amino acids. The CDR3 spells CATTIYRYQYF. Here the CDR3 DNA reads TGTGCCACCACCATCTACCGATACCAGTACTTC.

This chain uses TRBV27 with TRBJ2-7; 9 nucleotides match TRBD1. Germline V lookup: CDR1 MNHEY, CDR2 SMNVEV (reference sequence). V lost 4 bases and J lost 3; bases outside the gene matches: 7. The CDR3 sequence is 15 residues long. CDR3 amino acids: CASSYEGQGYYEQYF. For the CDR3, the DNA is TGTGCCAGCAGTTACGAGGGACAGGGCTACTACGAGCAGTACTTC.

The chain joins TRBV5-1 to TRBJ2-2, with D maybe TRBD2 (6 bases). Trimming left V 3 bases short and J 7 bases short, with 16 bases between. The CDR3 is made up of 15 amino acids. Germline CDR1 is SGHRS and CDR2 is YFSETQ. The CDR3 DNA reads as TGCGCCAGCAGCTCCCGGGACTCAAATGGCGGGGAGCTGTTTTTT. Protein sequence: CASSSRDSNGGELFF.

Here the CDR3 reads CASTYGLADNEQFF. The CDR3 nucleotides read TGTGCCAGCACCTACGGGCTAGCGGACAATGAGCAGTTCTTC. This chain uses TRBV7-8 with TRBJ2-1, with TRBD2 matching 7 bases. In germline, CDR1 is SGHVS, CDR2 FQNEAQ. V trimming: 7 bases; J trimming: 5 bases; junction bases outside the gene matches: 8. The CDR3 spans 14 residues.

This chain joins TRBV28 and TRBJ2-6; 7 bases are a match to TRBD1. The ends lost 7 bases at V and 0 bases at J; junction bases unmatched: 6. In germline, CDR1 is MDHEN, CDR2 SYDVKM. The CDR3 runs 16 residues. CDR3 amino acids: CASKEQGRSGANVLTF. Written as DNA, the CDR3 is TGTGCCAGCAAGGAACAGGGGCGCTCTGGGGCCAACGTCCTGACTTTC.

The V and J genes are TRBV18 and TRBJ1-2; D perhaps matches TRBD1 (5 bases). The CDR3 contains 15 residues. Germline V lookup: CDR1 KGHSH, CDR2 LQKENI. V shed 3 bases and J shed 4 bases, with 15 bases lying between them. CDR3: CASSPTDIRSYGYTF. CDR3 DNA: TGTGCCAGCTCACCGACGGACATTCGGTCCTATGGCTACACCTTC.

A few counts support this clone. The gene calls are TRBV28 and TRBJ1-4; D unclear. CDR3 length equals 14 residues. Trimming took 3 bases from V and 8 from J, leaving 13 bases between them. CDR1 and CDR2 from the germline V gene are MDHEN and SYDVKM. The CDR3 here is CASSLGGTAEKLFF. The CDR3 DNA follows: TGTGCCAGCAGTTTGGGAGGAACAGCAGAAAAACTGTTTTTT. The full variable domain, with the rest looked up from reference TRBV28 and TRBJ1-4, is DVKVTQSSRYLVKRTGEKVFLECVQDMDHENMFWYRQDPGLGLRLIYFSYDVKMKEKGDIPEGYSVSREKKERFSLILESASTNQTSMYLCASSLGGTAEKLFFGSGTQLSVL.

This chain uses TRBV29-1 with TRBJ2-2; 9 nucleotides line up with TRBD1. Germline V gene data show CDR1 as SQVTM and CDR2 as ANQGSEA. With 6 bases clipped from V and 6 bases from J, the junction kept 8 bases outside the gene matches. The CDR3 is 14 amino acids. The CDR3 here is CSVDDRGRAGELFF. As DNA, the CDR3 is TGCAGCGTCGACGACAGGGGGAGGGCCGGGGAGCTGTTTTTT.

This rearrangement joins TRBV19 to TRBJ2-1; D is ambiguous. The CDR3 has 12 amino acids. The germline CDR1 and CDR2 sequences are LNHDA and SQIVND (reference sequence). V was shortened by 5 bases and J by 6 bases, with 8 bases between the two germline ends. The CDR3 sequence: CASSPYGNEQFF. Here the CDR3 DNA reads TGTGCCAGTAGTCCGTACGGCAATGAGCAGTTCTTC.

The genes are TRBV7-9 and TRBJ1-6; 7 nucleotides match TRBD1. Trimming cost V 5 bases and J 9 bases; bases outside gene matches: 7. This CDR3 has 14 residues. CDR1 is SEHNR, CDR2 FQNEAQ, per germline (reference sequence). The CDR3 spells CASSIRQGSSPLHF. In DNA, the CDR3 is TGTGCCAGCAGCATCAGACAGGGTAGTTCACCCCTCCACTTT.

The chain combines TRBV25-1 with TRBJ2-3; D perhaps matches TRBD1 (5 bases). The length of the CDR3 is 12 residues. V was trimmed by 6 bases and J by 6 bases, leaving 10 bases between them. The germline V gene has CDR1 MGHDK and CDR2 SYGVNS. As DNA, the CDR3 is TGTGCCAGCAGCAGGGCCGCGGATACGCAGTATTTT. This translates into CASSRAADTQYF.

The chain employs TRBV11-2 and TRBJ1-2; the D is unclear. The CDR3 covers 13 residues. Germline V gene sequence: CDR1 SGHAT, CDR2 FQNNGV. Trimming took 3 bases from V and 3 from J, leaving 8 bases between them. The CDR3 DNA sequence: TGTGCCAGCAGCTTGGCTGGTTACTATGGCTACACCTTC. Its protein product is CASSLAGYYGYTF.

The rearrangement links TRBV4-2 to TRBJ2-5; TRBD2 matches at 8 bases. Germline V gene sequence: CDR1 LGHNA, CDR2 YNFKEQ. The J segment lost 2 bases and the V segment lost 0 bases, leaving 2 bases of the junction unmatched. The CDR3 is 15 amino acids. The CDR3 here is CASSQDAGGQETQYF. DNA of the CDR3: TGTGCCAGCAGCCAAGATGCGGGAGGACAAGAGACCCAGTACTTC.

The CDR3 loop reads CASSFTGGRTDTQYF. The CDR3 DNA reads as TGCGCCAGCAGCTTCACAGGGGGTAGAACAGATACGCAGTATTTT. This chain links TRBV5-1 with TRBJ2-3, with 8 bases lining up with TRBD1. The CDR3 runs 15 residues. Germline V gene lookup returns CDR1 SGHRS and CDR2 YFSETQ. V lost 2 bases, J lost 3 bases, and 5 bases stayed unmatched. The full variable domain, rest sourced from reference TRBV5-1 and TRBJ2-3, is KAGVTQTPRYLIKTRGQQVTLSCSPISGHRSVSWYQQTPGQGLQFLFEYFSETQRNKGNFPGRFSGRQFSNSRSEMNVSTLELGDSALYLCASSFTGGRTDTQYFGPGTRLTVL.

J is TRBJ2-1 and V is TRBV7-2, with 12 nucleotides matching TRBD2. This CDR3 contains 14 residues. From germline, CDR1 is SGHTA and CDR2 FQGNSA. With 4 bases clipped from V and 10 bases from J, the junction kept 5 bases outside the gene matches. For the CDR3, the DNA is TGTGCCAGCAGCTCTAGCGGGGGGGCTCGAGAGCAGTTCTTC. As protein: CASSSSGGAREQFF. The complete variable domain, with remaining parts taken from reference TRBV7-2 and TRBJ2-1, reads GAGVSQSPSNKVTEKGKDVELRCDPISGHTALYWYRQSLGQGLEFLIYFQGNSAPDKSGLPSDRFSAERTGGSVSTLTIQRTQQEDSAVYLCASSSSGGAREQFFGPGTRLTVL.

The chain uses TRBV28 and TRBJ1-1; possible D gene TRBD1, 6 bases. Germline CDR1 reads MDHEN; CDR2 reads SYDVKM. The CDR3 is 16 amino acids. V lost 10 bases and J lost 6, with 27 bases in between. The CDR3 loop reads CATGGGWGGFFAEAFF. CDR3 sequence (DNA): TGTGCCACCGGCGGAGGGTGGGGGGGCTTTTTTGCTGAAGCTTTCTTT.

The J gene is TRBJ2-2, the V gene TRBV11-3; TRBD2 might be the D (5 bases). V dropped 5 bases and J dropped 1 base, with 8 bases sitting between them. CDR3 length: 14 residues. The V gene's germline CDR1 is SGHNT and CDR2 YENEEA. The CDR3 loop reads CASSERGNTGELFF. Written as DNA, the CDR3 is TGTGCCAGCAGCGAACGGGGGAACACCGGGGAGCTGTTTTTT.

The chain is built from TRBV6-1 and TRBJ2-7, with unresolved D. This CDR3 has 10 residues. V gave up 11 bases and J gave up 3 bases, with 8 bases separating them. Germline loops: CDR1 MNHNS, CDR2 SASEGT. CDR3 residues: CACGNYEQYF. The DNA for the CDR3 is TGTGCCTGCGGAAACTACGAGCAGTACTTC.

This chain connects TRBV5-4 to TRBJ2-3; 8 nucleotides match TRBD2. The CDR3 consists of 15 residues. The ends lost 4 bases at V and 2 bases at J; junction bases unmatched: 6. The germline CDR1 and CDR2 sequences are SGHNT and YYREEE (reference sequence). The CDR3 loop reads CASSRTGGFTDTQYF. The CDR3 DNA sequence: TGTGCCAGCAGCCGAACGGGAGGGTTCACAGATACGCAGTATTTT. Based on the CDR3 plus reference TRBV5-4 and TRBJ2-3, the full variable domain is ETGVTQSPTHLIKTRGQQVTLRCSSQSGHNTVSWYQQALGQGPQFIFQYYREEENGRGNFPPRFSGLQFPNYSSELNVNALELDDSALYLCASSRTGGFTDTQYFGPGTRLTVL.